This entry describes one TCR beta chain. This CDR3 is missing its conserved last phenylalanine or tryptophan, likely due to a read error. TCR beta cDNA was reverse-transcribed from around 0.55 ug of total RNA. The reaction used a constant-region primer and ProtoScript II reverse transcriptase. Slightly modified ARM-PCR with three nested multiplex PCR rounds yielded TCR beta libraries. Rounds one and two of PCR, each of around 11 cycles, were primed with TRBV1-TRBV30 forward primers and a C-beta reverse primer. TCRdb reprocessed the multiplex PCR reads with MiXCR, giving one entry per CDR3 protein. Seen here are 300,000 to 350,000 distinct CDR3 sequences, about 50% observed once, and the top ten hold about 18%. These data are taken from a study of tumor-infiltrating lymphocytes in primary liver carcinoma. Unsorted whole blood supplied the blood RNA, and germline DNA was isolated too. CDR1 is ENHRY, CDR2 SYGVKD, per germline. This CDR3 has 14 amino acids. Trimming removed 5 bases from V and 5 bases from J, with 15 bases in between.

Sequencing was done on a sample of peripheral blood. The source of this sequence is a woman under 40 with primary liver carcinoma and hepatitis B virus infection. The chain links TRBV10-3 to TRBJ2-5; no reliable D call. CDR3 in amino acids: CAISSGQRWETQYS. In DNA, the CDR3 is TGTGCCATCAGTTCGGGCCAGAGGTGGGAGACCCAGTACTCC.